Listed here are 16 T cell receptor beta chains from one sample, sequenced in a study of read filtering for tumor transcriptome and immune sequencing. This library used 300 to 450 ng RNA and molecular barcoded adaptors spanning alpha/delta and beta/gamma chains. MiXCR, applied by TCRdb to the reads, yields one record per CDR3 protein. The data contain some 130,000 distinct CDR3 sequences, under 15% of them singletons. Source material: a population of CD138-negative cells sorted from bone marrow. The receptors derive from a donor at least 40 years old with multiple myeloma.

Many counts were recorded for this clonotype. The CDR3 loop is CASSRPTGFTEAFF. CDR3 sequence (DNA): TGCGCCAGCAGCAGGCCGACAGGGTTCACTGAAGCTTTCTTT. This chain links TRBV4-1 with TRBJ1-1, with TRBD1 matching over 7 bases. Germline V gives CDR1 MGHRA, CDR2 YSYEKL. This CDR3 has 14 residues. With 5 bases clipped from V and 4 bases from J, the junction kept 7 bases outside the gene matches.

This clonotype was recorded many times. The chain has TRBV6-2 or TRBV6-3 and TRBJ2-1; D unclear. The V gene lost 4 bases and the J gene lost 6 bases, with 19 bases spanning the gap. There are 16 residues in the CDR3. Per the germline V gene, CDR1 is MNHEY and CDR2 is SVGEGT. CDR3 loop: CASSSGVSIEFNEQFF. DNA for the CDR3: TGTGCCAGCAGTTCCGGAGTCTCGATCGAGTTCAATGAGCAGTTCTTC.

This clonotype came up once. Germline is not matched at one junction end, which may reflect a read error. The chain employs TRBV4-1 and TRBJ2-2; perhaps TRBD2 as D (7 bases). CDR1 and CDR2 (germline): MGHRA, YSYEKL. This CDR3 has 17 amino acids. In DNA, the CDR3 is TGCGCCAGCGGCCAGTGGGGGGGCGGTTCGAACACCGGGGAGCTGTTTTTT. Translation gives CASGQWGGGSNTGELFF.

This chain connects TRBV5-6 to TRBJ1-5; tentatively, D is TRBD1 (6 bases). Trimming took off 4 bases at V and 7 bases at J, with 18 bases between the two ends. The CDR3 loop spans 15 amino acids. Germline V gene sequence: CDR1 SGHDT, CDR2 YYEEEE. CDR3 amino acids: CASSPWGGGVQPQHF. DNA for the CDR3: TGTGCCAGCAGCCCATGGGGCGGGGGCGTGCAGCCCCAGCATTTT.

This sequence joins TRBV7-2 and TRBJ2-1; D ambiguous. Germline assignment: CDR1 SGHTA and CDR2 FQGNSA. The CDR3 is 15 residues long. V dropped 1 base and J dropped 0 bases, with 7 bases sitting between them. CDR3 DNA: TGTGCCAGCAGCTTAGTGGCAAGCTCCTACAATGAGCAGTTCTTC. It yields the protein CASSLVASSYNEQFF.

This clonotype was counted ten times or more. The chain carries TRBV18 and TRBJ2-1; the D is unclear. Germline V lookup: CDR1 KGHSH, CDR2 LQKENI. The V end lost 0 bases, the J end lost 0 bases, and 3 bases lay between the germline ends. This CDR3 is 14 amino acids long. CDR3 sequence (DNA): TGTGCCAGCTCACCACCCGCCTCCTACAATGAGCAGTTCTTC. This gives the protein CASSPPASYNEQFF.

Many counts were recorded for this clonotype. The chain's CDR3 is CASSLERETQYF. The CDR3 region has the DNA TGTGCCAGCAGTTTAGAACGGGAGACCCAGTACTTC. The gene calls are TRBV12-3 or TRBV12-4 and TRBJ2-5; D not certain. The CDR3 totals 12 residues. Trimming pared 1 base from V and 5 bases from J, leaving 5 bases between.

The chain carries TRBV28 and TRBJ1-2; no definite D call. This CDR3 has 16 amino acids. Trimming pared 4 bases from V and 3 bases from J, leaving 18 bases between. Germline loops: CDR1 MDHEN, CDR2 SYDVKM. The CDR3 reads CASSSTFKAPDYGYTF. CDR3 DNA: TGTGCCAGCAGTTCCACTTTTAAGGCCCCCGACTATGGCTACACCTTC.

For this clonotype: It may be a read error: a sequence one base away is much more abundant. The gene calls are TRBV7-7 and TRBJ2-5; 8 nucleotides agree with TRBD2. CDR3 length equals 15 residues. CDR1 SSHAT and CDR2 FNYEAQ come from the germline V gene (reference sequence). CDR3 sequence: CASSPGPAGEETQYF. The CDR3 nucleotides read TGTGCTAGCAGCCCCGGACCAGCGGGGGAAGAGACCCAGTACTTC.

Many counts were recorded for this clonotype. This chain connects TRBV7-2 to TRBJ2-5, with 12 nucleotides matching TRBD2. The CDR3 is 15 residues long. The V gene's germline CDR1 is SGHTA and CDR2 FQGNSA. The J segment lost 2 bases and the V segment lost 6 bases, leaving 4 bases of the junction unmatched. The CDR3 loop reads CASRTGLAGQETQYF. The CDR3 DNA is TGTGCCAGCAGAACAGGACTAGCGGGACAAGAGACCCAGTACTTC.

This chain uses TRBV24-1 with TRBJ2-2; D might be TRBD1 (6 bases). Germline loops: CDR1 KGHDR, CDR2 SFDVKD. The CDR3 spans 16 residues. V lost 4 bases and J 0 bases, leaving 11 bases between the germline ends. The CDR3 coding sequence is TGTGCCACCAGTGACGCGACAGGTTCGAACACCGGGGAGCTGTTTTTT. This translates into CATSDATGSNTGELFF.

This clonotype was observed at least ten times. The V gene is TRBV7-9, the J gene TRBJ1-1; weak D call: TRBD1 (5 bases). The germline V gene has CDR1 SEHNR and CDR2 FQNEAQ (reference sequence). The CDR3 totals 15 residues. V lost 1 base to trimming and J lost 2 bases, with 11 bases between them. The CDR3 DNA is TGTGCCAGCAGCTTAGGGGGCAGGGCTAACACTGAAGCTTTCTTT. This translates into CASSLGGRANTEAFF.

Ten or more counts support this clonotype. The chain recombines TRBV7-9 with TRBJ2-3, with unresolved D. Germline V gene data show CDR1 as SEHNR and CDR2 as FQNEAQ (reference sequence). The V gene lost 5 bases and the J gene lost 1 base, with 7 bases spanning the gap. CDR3 length: 13 amino acids. The CDR3 DNA sequence: TGTGCCAGCAGCAGTTCAGGCACAGATACGCAGTATTTT. Its protein product is CASSSSGTDTQYF.

The chain recombines TRBV5-4 with TRBJ2-2; 9 bases fit TRBD2. Germline-derived CDR1 and CDR2 are SGHNT and YYREEE (reference sequence). This CDR3 is built from 15 residues. The junction had 3 bases not matched to a gene; V was cut back by 0 bases and J by 6 bases. The chain's CDR3 is CASSLGTSESGELFF. CDR3 in DNA: TGTGCCAGCAGCTTGGGGACTAGCGAGTCCGGGGAGCTGTTTTTT.

There are many counts of this clonotype. J is TRBJ2-1 and V is TRBV4-1, with D tentatively TRBD1 (6 bases). The CDR3 runs 17 residues. V was trimmed by 2 bases and J by 6 bases, leaving 20 bases between them. Germline-derived CDR1 and CDR2 are MGHRA and YSYEKL. For the CDR3, the DNA is TGCGCCAGCAGCCAACCCCTCGGGCCCCCCAGGGGCAATGAGCAGTTCTTC. Its protein is CASSQPLGPPRGNEQFF.

This clonotype was found many times. This chain connects TRBV20-1 to TRBJ2-1; 10 bases map to TRBD2. Looked up from germline, CDR1 is DFQATT and CDR2 is SNEGSKA (reference sequence). The CDR3 runs to 16 residues. With V trimmed by 0 bases and J by 12 bases, 14 bases remained unmatched. The CDR3 DNA follows: TGCAGTGCTAGAGATCAGAGCGGGAGGGCCAGCAGAGTGCAGTTCTTC. It yields the protein CSARDQSGRASRVQFF.